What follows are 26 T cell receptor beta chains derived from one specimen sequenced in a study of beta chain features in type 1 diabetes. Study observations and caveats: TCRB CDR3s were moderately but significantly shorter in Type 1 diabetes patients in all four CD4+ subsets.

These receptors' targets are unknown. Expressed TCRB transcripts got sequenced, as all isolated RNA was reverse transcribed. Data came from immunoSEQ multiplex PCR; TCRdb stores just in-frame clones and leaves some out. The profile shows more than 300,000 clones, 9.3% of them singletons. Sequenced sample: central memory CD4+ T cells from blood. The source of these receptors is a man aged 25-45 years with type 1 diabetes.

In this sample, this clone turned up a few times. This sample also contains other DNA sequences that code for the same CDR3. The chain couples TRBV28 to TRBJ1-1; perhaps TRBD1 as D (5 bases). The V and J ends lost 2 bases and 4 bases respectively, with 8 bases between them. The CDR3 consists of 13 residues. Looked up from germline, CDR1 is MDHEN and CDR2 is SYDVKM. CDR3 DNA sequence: TGTGCCAGCAGTTTAGGGAGGGGCACTGAAGCTTTCTTT. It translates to CASSLGRGTEAFF.

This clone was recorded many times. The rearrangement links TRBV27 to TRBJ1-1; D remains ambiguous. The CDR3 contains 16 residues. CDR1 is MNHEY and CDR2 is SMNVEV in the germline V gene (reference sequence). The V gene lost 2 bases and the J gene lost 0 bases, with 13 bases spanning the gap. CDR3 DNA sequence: TGTGCCAGCAGTTTAAGGGTAACAGTCATGAACACTGAAGCTTTCTTT. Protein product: CASSLRVTVMNTEAFF.

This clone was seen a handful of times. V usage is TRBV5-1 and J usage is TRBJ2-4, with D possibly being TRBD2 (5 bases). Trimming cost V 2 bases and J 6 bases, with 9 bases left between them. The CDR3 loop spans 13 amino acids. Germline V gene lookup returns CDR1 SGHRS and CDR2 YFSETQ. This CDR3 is CASSFTEGNIQYF. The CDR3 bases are TGCGCCAGCAGCTTTACAGAGGGAAACATTCAGTACTTC.

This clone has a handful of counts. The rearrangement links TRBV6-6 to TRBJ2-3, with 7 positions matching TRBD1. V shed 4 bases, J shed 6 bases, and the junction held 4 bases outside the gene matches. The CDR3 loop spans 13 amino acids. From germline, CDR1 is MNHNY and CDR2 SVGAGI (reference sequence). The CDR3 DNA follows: TGTGCCAGCAGTTTGGGGACAGCGGATACGCAGTATTTT. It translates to CASSLGTADTQYF.

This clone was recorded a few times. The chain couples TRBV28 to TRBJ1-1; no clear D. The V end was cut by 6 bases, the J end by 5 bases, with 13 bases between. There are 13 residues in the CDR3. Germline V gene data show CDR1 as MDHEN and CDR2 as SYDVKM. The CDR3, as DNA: TGTGCCAGCAGAGGTCGTAGTCGGACTGAAGCTTTCTTT. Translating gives CASRGRSRTEAFF. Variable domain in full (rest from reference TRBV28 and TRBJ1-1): DVKVTQSSRYLVKRTGEKVFLECVQDMDHENMFWYRQDPGLGLRLIYFSYDVKMKEKGDIPEGYSVSREKKERFSLILESASTNQTSMYLCASRGRSRTEAFFGQGTRLTVV.

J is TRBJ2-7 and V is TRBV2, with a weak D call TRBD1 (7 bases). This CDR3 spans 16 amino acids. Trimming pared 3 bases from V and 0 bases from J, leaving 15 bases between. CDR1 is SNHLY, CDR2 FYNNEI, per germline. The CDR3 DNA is TGTGCCAGCAGTGATATTGGGGGGACAGCCTCCTACGAGCAGTACTTC. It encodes CASSDIGGTASYEQYF.

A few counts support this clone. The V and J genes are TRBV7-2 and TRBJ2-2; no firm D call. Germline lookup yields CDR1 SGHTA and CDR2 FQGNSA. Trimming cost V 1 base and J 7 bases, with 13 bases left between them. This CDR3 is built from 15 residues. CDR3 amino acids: CASSLGAGIIGELFF. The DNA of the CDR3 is TGTGCCAGCAGCTTAGGGGCAGGAATCATCGGGGAGCTGTTTTTT.

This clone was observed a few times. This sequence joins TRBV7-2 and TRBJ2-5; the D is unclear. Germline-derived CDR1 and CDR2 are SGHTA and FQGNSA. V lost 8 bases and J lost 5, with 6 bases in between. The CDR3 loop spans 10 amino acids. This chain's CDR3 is CASARETQYF. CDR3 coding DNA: TGTGCCAGCGCTAGGGAGACCCAGTACTTC.

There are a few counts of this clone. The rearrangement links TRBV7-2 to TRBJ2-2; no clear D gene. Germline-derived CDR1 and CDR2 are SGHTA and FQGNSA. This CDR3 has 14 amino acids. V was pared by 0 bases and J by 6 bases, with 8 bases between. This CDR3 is CASSLASESGELFF. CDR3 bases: TGTGCCAGCAGCTTAGCAAGCGAATCCGGGGAGCTGTTTTTT.

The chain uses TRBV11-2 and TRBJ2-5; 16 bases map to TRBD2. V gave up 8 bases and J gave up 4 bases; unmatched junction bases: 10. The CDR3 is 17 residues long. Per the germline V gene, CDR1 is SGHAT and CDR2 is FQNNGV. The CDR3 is CASALGLAGGPGETQYF. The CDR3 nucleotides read TGTGCCAGCGCATTGGGACTAGCGGGGGGGCCAGGAGAGACCCAGTACTTC.

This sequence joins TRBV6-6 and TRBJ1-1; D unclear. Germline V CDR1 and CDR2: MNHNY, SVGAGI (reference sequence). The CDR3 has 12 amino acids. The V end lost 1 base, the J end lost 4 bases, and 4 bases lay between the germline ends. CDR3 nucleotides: TGTGCCAGCAGTTACTATGTCACTGAAGCTTTCTTT. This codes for CASSYYVTEAFF.

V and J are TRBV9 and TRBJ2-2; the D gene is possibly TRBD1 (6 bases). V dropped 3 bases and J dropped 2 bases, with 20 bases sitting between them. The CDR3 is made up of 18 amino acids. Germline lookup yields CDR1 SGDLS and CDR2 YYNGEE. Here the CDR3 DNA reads TGTGCCAGCAGCGGCCAACAGGGAACTTGGCGTAACACCGGGGAGCTGTTTTTT. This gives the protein CASSGQQGTWRNTGELFF.

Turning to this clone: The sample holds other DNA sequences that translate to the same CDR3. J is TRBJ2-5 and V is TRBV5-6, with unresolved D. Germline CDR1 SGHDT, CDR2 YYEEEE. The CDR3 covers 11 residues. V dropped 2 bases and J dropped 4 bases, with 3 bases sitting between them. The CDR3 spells CASSLRETQYF. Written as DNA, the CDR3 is TGTGCCAGCAGCTTAAGAGAGACCCAGTACTTC.

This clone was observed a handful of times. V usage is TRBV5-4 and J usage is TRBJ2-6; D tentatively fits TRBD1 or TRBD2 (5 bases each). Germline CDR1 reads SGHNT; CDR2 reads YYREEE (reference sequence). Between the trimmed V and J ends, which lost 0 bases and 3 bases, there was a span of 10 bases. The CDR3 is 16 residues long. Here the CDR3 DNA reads TGTGCCAGCAGCTTGGAGGGGACGCGTGGGGCCAACGTCCTGACTTTC. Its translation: CASSLEGTRGANVLTF.

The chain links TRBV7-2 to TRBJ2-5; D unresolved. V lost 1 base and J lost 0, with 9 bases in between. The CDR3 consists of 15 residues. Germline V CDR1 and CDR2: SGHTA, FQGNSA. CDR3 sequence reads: CASSLVTDHQETQYF. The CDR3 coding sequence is TGTGCCAGCAGCTTAGTTACAGACCACCAAGAGACCCAGTACTTC.

The DNA of the CDR3 is TGCGCCAGCAGGGCGCCAGGGGCAGAGACCCAGTACTTC. Amino acid sequence: CASRAPGAETQYF. V usage is TRBV10-2 and J usage is TRBJ2-5, with D perhaps TRBD1 (6 bases). The germline V gene has CDR1 WSHSY and CDR2 SAAADI. This CDR3 is 13 amino acids long. V was clipped by 6 bases and J by 4 bases, with 12 bases between them.

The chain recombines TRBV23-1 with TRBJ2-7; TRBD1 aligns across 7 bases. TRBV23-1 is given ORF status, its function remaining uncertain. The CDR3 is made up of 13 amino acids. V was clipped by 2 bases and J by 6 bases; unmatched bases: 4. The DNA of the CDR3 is TGCGCCAGCAGTCAAAGGTACAGGGGCGAGCAGTACTTC. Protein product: CASSQRYRGEQYF.

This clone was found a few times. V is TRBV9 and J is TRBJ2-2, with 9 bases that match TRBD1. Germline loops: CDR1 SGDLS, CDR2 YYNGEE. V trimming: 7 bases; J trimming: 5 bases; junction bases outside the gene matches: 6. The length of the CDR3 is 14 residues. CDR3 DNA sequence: TGTGCCAGCCAACGGGACAGGGAAACCGGGGAGCTGTTTTTT. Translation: CASQRDRETGELFF.

CDR3 DNA: TGTGCCAGCAGTCCATTTCGCGGGGTGTCGACCACTGAAGCTTTCTTT. This encodes CASSPFRGVSTTEAFF. This chain connects TRBV7-9 to TRBJ1-1; D is uncertain. Trimming left V 6 bases short and J 4 bases short, with 21 bases between. This CDR3 region has 16 residues. CDR1 and CDR2 from the germline V gene are SEHNR and FQNEAQ (reference sequence).

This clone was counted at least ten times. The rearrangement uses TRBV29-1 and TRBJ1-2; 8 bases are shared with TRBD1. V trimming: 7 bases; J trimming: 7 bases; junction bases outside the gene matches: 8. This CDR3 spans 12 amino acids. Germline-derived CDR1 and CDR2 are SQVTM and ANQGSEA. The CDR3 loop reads CSAETGAGGYTF. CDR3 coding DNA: TGCAGCGCTGAGACAGGGGCTGGTGGCTACACCTTC.

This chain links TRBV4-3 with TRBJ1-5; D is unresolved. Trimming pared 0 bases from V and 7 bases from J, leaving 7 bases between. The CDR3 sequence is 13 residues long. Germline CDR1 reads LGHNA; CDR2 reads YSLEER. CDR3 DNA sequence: TGCGCCAGCAGCCAAGACGACGGACAGCCCCAGCATTTT. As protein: CASSQDDGQPQHF.

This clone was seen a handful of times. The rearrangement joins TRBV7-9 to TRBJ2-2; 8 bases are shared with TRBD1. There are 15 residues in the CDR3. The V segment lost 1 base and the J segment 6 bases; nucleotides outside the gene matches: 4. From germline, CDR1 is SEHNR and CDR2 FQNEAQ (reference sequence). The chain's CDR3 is CASSLVGQVAGELFF. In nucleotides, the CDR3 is TGTGCCAGCAGCTTAGTGGGACAGGTAGCCGGGGAGCTGTTTTTT.

The CDR3 protein is CAHARGNTDTQYF. CDR3 in DNA: TGTGCCCATGCTAGAGGCAACACAGATACGCAGTATTTT. The chain employs TRBV6-6 and TRBJ2-3; no firm D call. The CDR3 totals 13 residues. The germline V and J ends were trimmed by 11 bases and 2 bases, with 14 bases remaining between them. Germline V gene lookup returns CDR1 MNHNY and CDR2 SVGAGI (reference sequence).

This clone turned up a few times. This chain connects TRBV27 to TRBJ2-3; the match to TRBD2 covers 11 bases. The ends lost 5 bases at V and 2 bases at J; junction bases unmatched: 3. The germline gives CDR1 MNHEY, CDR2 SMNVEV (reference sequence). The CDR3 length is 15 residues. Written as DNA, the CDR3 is TGTGCCAGCAGTCGGACTAGCGGGCTCACAGATACGCAGTATTTT. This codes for CASSRTSGLTDTQYF.

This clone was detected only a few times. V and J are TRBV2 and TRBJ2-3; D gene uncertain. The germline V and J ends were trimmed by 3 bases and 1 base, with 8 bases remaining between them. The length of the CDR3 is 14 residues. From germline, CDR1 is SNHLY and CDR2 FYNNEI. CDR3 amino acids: CASSEGYGTDTQYF. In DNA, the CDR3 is TGTGCCAGCAGTGAGGGGTACGGCACAGATACGCAGTATTTT.

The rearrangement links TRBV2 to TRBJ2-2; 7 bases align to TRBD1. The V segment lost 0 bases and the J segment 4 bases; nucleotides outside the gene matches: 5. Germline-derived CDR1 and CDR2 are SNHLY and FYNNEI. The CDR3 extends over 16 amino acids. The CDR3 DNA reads TGTGCCAGCAGTGAAGCGTGGACAGGCCGCACCGGGGAGCTGTTTTTT. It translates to CASSEAWTGRTGELFF. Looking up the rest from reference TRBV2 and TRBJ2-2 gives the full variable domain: EPEVTQTPSHQVTQMGQEVILRCVPISNHLYFYWYRQILGQKVEFLVSFYNNEISEKSEIFDDQFSVERPDGSNFTLKIRSTKLEDSAMYFCASSEAWTGRTGELFFGEGSRLTVL.